The present TCR beta chain was sequenced within a study of STAT3 mutations in large granular lymphocyte leukemia. Study-level findings and limits: Some patients had dominant TCR clones larger than their STAT3 mutant burden. Every T-cell large granular lymphocyte leukemia patient had at least one immunodominant TCR beta clonotype.

Assay used: immunoSEQ multiplex PCR; TCRdb lists only in-frame clones, some missing. The data hold roughly 46,000 clones, with about 81% observed a single time. Regarding this clone: What it binds is unknown.

This TCR came from a human donor with T large granular lymphocyte leukemia. Some clones in this sample may be carry-over from other donors' samples. The sample comprised PBMCs.

The CDR3 here is CSVGGRGRNYGYTF. CDR3 nucleotides: TGCAGCGTAGGGGGTAGGGGGCGCAACTATGGCTACACCTTC. V usage is TRBV29-1 and J usage is TRBJ1-2; 7 bases fit TRBD1. Germline lookup yields CDR1 SQVTM and CDR2 ANQGSEA. V gave up 6 bases and J gave up 2 bases; unmatched junction bases: 9. There are 14 residues in the CDR3.